A selection of T cell receptor beta chains follows, all from one sample in a study of radiation and T cells in renal cell carcinoma. Measured with immunoSEQ multiplex PCR; TCRdb has only the in-frame clones, and not every one. This table has 130,000 or so clones, 83% appearing once. Sequenced material: blood, taken from a patient whose treatment included radiotherapy and nephrectomy. The source of these receptors is a woman in her forties or fifties with renal cell carcinoma. The CDR3 runs from the conserved cysteine through the conserved F or W.

TRBV5-1	TRBJ2-7	CASSFQTGAGDEQYF
TRBV9	TRBJ2-7	CASSVGGHYEQYF
TRBV6-1	TRBJ1-1	CARIRGGTEAFF
TRBV28	TRBJ1-2	CASSTGVRNYGYTF
TRBV5-6	TRBJ2-7	CASSPGGLADEQYF
TRBV5-1	TRBJ2-1	CASSLGGMNEQFF
TRBV5-3	TRBJ2-2	CARSFDGEGRLFF
TRBV28	TRBJ2-1	CASQGPENEQFF
TRBV7-2	TRBJ2-3	CASGSEATDTQYF
TRBV11-2	TRBJ1-1	CASSLQGIMNTEAFF
TRBV28	TRBJ2-2	CASSVTESNTGELFF
TRBV10-2	TRBJ2-7	CASSESGIGTGSYEQYF
TRBV5-5	TRBJ2-5	CASSLQTSGRQETQYF
TRBV30	TRBJ1-2	CAWTLAAGYGYTF
TRBV27	TRBJ1-6	CASSLGQGRSPLHF
TRBV11-3	TRBJ2-2	CASSLDRNTGELFF
TRBV7-2	-	CASSLDRIYEQYF
TRBV19	TRBJ2-2	CASSPDGTNTGELFF
TRBV5-6	TRBJ2-1	CASSHGLGRGEQFF
TRBV6-1	TRBJ2-5	CASKLAQQETQYF
TRBV9	TRBJ1-1	CASSVEGGSAAFF
TRBV30	TRBJ2-7	CASRTENYEQYF
TRBV6-6	TRBJ1-2	CASQGMEYGYTF
TRBV2	TRBJ2-2	CASSLTGGADTGELFF
TRBV9	TRBJ2-3	CASSVGQGTDTQYF
TRBV5-4	TRBJ1-6	CASSSTNSPLHF
TRBV5-1	TRBJ2-1	CASRIARGGPGDEQFF
TRBV25-1	TRBJ1-6	CASSEKMTGKNSPLHF
TRBV18	TRBJ1-4	CASSPRKGDEKLFF
TRBV25-1	TRBJ1-2	CASSLHGQNGYTF
TRBV7-9	TRBJ2-7	CASNYVGGRNYEQYF
TRBV29-1	TRBJ2-1	CSVEGGVSSYNEQFF
TRBV7-2	TRBJ1-1	CASSFGGHTEAFF
TRBV6-5	TRBJ2-2	CASSRSGGYGELFF
TRBV2	TRBJ1-2	CASSPSRGLSNYGYTF
TRBV25-1	TRBJ2-7	CASSEYSGDAGEQYF
TRBV29-1	TRBJ2-2	CSVFSGELFF
TRBV5-8	TRBJ2-7	CASGQGPGDYEQYF
TRBV27	TRBJ1-5	CASSPRAGRGSGNQPQHF
TRBV5-8	TRBJ2-7	CASSTPPLGEQYF
TRBV5-6	TRBJ1-5	CASSLGNQPQHF
TRBV6-6	TRBJ2-7	CASRLEGSYEQYF
TRBV19	TRBJ1-1	CASSIDEGSTEAFF
TRBV6-6	TRBJ2-3	CASSSPRGRATDTQYF
TRBV13	TRBJ2-1	CASSLANSYNEQFF
TRBV13	TRBJ2-2	CASSLWGAGGLTGELFF
TRBV9	TRBJ2-7	CASSEGTGVTYEQYF
TRBV4-1	TRBJ2-7	CASSPGQGLSYEQYF
TRBV5-1	TRBJ1-1	CASSLGWGTEAFF
TRBV5-6	TRBJ2-7	CASAGTGAYEQYF
TRBV6-6	TRBJ2-7	CASRGVPISYEQYF